A few counts support the clone carrying this T cell receptor beta chain. Thyroid surgery took place with no prior treatment in any patient. The CDR3 is made up of 13 amino acids. Trimming took 6 bases from V and 0 from J, leaving 7 bases between them. The data stem from a study of metastatic and nonmetastatic thyroid tumors. About the study: Where malignant and benign thyroid patients were concerned, repertoires were compared across blood and tumor or nodule tissue.

In the study's own analysis: It was from CDR3 differences across clinicopathological groups that a distant-metastasis classifier for papillary thyroid cancer was built. TCRdb re-processed the PCR reads through MiXCR. For this entry, the V and J calls and clone size follow TCRdb and not the study's own pipeline. The sample contains around 16,000 clones, 27% of which appear only once. The sample consisted of adjacent normal tissue. V is TRBV12-3 or TRBV12-4 and J is TRBJ2-3; D remains unclear. The TCR sequence derives from a female donor with papillary thyroid cancer or a benign thyroid nodule (not recorded which). Some clones in this sample may be carry-over from other donors' samples. The CDR3, as DNA: TGTGCCAGCAGGCTCGGGAGCACAGATACGCAGTATTTT. Residues: CASRLGSTDTQYF.